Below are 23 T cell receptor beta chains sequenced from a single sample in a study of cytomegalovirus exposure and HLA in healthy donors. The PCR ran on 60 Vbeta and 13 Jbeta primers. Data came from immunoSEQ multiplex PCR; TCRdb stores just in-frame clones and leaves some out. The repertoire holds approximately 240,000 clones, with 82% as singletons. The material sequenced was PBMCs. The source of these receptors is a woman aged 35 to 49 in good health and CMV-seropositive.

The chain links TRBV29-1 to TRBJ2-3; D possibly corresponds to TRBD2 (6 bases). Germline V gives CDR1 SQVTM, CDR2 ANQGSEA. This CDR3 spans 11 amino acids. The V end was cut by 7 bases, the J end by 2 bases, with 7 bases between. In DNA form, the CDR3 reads TGCAGCGGGGGACTCACAGATACGCAGTATTTT. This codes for CSGGLTDTQYF.

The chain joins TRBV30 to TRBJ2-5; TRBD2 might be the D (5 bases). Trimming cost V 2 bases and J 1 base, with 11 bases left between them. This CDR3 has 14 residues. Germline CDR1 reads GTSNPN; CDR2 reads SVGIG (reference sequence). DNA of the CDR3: TGTGCCTGGAGTTCGTTGGACTTCCAAGAGACCCAGTACTTC. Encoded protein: CAWSSLDFQETQYF.

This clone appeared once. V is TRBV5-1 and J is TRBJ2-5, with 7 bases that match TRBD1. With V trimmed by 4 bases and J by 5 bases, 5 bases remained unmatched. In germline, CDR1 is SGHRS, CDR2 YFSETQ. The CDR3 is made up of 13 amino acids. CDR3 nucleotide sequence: TGCGCCAGCAGCCTGACAGGGTGGGAGACCCAGTACTTC. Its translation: CASSLTGWETQYF.

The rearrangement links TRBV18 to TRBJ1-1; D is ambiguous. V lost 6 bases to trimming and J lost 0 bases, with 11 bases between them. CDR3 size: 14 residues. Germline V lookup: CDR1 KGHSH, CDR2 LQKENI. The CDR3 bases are TGTGCCAGCTCTCCCGTCCAGATGAACACTGAAGCTTTCTTT. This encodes CASSPVQMNTEAFF.

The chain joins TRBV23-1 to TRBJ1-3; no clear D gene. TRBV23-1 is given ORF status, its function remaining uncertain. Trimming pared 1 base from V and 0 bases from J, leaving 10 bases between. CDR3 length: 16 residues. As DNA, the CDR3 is TGCGCCAGCAGTCAATTGAACAACCTCTCTGGAAACACCATATATTTT. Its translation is CASSQLNNLSGNTIYF.

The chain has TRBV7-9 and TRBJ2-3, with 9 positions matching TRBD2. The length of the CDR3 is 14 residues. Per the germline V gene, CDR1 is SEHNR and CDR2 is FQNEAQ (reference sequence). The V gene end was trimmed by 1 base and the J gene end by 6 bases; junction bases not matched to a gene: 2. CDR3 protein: CASSLEGLADTQYF. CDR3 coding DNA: TGTGCCAGCAGCTTAGAAGGACTAGCGGATACGCAGTATTTT.

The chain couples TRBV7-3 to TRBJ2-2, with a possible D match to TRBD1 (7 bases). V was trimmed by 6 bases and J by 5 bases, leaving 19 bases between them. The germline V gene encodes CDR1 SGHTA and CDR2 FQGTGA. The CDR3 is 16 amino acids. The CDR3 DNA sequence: TGTGCCAGCAGGTCCCGGAGGGGGCAAGGTACCGGGGAGCTGTTTTTT. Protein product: CASRSRRGQGTGELFF. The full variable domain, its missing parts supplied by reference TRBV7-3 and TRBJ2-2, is GAGVSQTPSNKVTEKGKYVELRCDPISGHTALYWYRQSLGQGPEFLIYFQGTGAADDSGLPNDRFFAVRPEGSVSTLKIQRTERGDSAVYLCASRSRRGQGTGELFFGEGSRLTVL.

CDR3 in DNA: TGTGCCAGCAGGGGGAGGGGACTTTCGGACACCGGGGAGCTGTTTTTT. Protein: CASRGRGLSDTGELFF. V is TRBV2 and J is TRBJ2-2, with TRBD2 matching over 7 bases. Germline loops: CDR1 SNHLY, CDR2 FYNNEI. V dropped 6 bases and J dropped 3; count of bases not matched to a gene: 10. This CDR3 spans 16 amino acids. Supplemented by reference TRBV2 and TRBJ2-2, the full variable domain reads EPEVTQTPSHQVTQMGQEVILRCVPISNHLYFYWYRQILGQKVEFLVSFYNNEISEKSEIFDDQFSVERPDGSNFTLKIRSTKLEDSAMYFCASRGRGLSDTGELFFGEGSRLTVL.

The CDR3 spells CASSPVVLRDRNYEQYF. The CDR3 nucleotides read TGTGCCAGCTCACCCGTAGTCCTCCGGGACAGGAACTACGAGCAGTACTTC. J is TRBJ2-7 and V is TRBV18; 8 nucleotides agree with TRBD1. This CDR3 contains 17 residues. Germline loops: CDR1 KGHSH, CDR2 LQKENI. Trimming at V came to 3 bases and at J to 3 bases, leaving 13 bases not matched to a gene.

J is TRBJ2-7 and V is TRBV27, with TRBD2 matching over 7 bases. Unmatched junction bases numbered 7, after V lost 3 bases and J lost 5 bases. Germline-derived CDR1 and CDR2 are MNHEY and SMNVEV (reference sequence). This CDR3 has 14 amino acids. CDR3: CASSFGGSRDEQYF. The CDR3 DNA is TGTGCCAGCAGTTTCGGCGGGAGTAGGGACGAGCAGTACTTC.

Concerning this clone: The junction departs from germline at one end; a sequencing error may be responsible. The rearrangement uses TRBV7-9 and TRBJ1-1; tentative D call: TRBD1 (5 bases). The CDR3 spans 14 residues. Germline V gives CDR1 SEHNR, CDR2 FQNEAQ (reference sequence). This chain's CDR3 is CSSSLLLGGTEAFF. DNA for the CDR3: TGTTCCAGCAGCTTATTGTTGGGGGGGACTGAAGCTTTCTTT.

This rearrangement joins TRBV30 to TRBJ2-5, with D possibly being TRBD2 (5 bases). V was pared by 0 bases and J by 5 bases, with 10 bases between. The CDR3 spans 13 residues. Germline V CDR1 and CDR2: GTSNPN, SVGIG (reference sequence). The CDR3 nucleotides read TGTGCCTGGAGTGTACTAGGTGGCGAGACCCAGTACTTC. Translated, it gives CAWSVLGGETQYF.

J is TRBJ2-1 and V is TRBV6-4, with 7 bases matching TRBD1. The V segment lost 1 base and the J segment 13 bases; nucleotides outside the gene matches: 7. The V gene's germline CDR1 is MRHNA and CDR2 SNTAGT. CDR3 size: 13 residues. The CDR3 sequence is CASSDFEGAAQFF. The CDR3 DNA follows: TGTGCCAGCAGTGACTTTGAGGGGGCGGCTCAGTTCTTC.

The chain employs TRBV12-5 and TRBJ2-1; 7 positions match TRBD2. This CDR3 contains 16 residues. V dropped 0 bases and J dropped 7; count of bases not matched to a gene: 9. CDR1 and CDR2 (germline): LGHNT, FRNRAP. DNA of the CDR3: TGTGCTAGTGGTTTGGTACTAAGTCTGCGGGGGAATGAGCAGTTCTTC. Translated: CASGLVLSLRGNEQFF.

The CDR3 is CASSVAGGTGYTEAFF. Here the CDR3 DNA reads TGTGCCAGCAGCGTAGCAGGGGGGACAGGCTACACTGAAGCTTTCTTT. The chain couples TRBV9 to TRBJ1-1; TRBD1 matches at 8 bases. Germline trimming cut 0 bases from V and 3 bases from J; bases unmatched to any gene: 7. CDR3 size: 16 residues. Germline CDR1 is SGDLS and CDR2 is YYNGEE.

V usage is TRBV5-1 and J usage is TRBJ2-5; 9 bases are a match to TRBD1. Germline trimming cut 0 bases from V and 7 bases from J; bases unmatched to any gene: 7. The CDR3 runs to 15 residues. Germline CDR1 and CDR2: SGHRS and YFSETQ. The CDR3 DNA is TGCGCCAGCAGCTTGGCCGGACAGGGGCGGGGGACCCAGTACTTC. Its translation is CASSLAGQGRGTQYF.

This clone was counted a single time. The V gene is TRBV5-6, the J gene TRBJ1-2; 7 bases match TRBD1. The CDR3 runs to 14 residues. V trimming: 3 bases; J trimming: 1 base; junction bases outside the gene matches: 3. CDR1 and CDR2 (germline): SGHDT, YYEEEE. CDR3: CASSWDSVNYGYTF. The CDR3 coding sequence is TGTGCCAGCAGCTGGGACAGTGTTAACTATGGCTACACCTTC.

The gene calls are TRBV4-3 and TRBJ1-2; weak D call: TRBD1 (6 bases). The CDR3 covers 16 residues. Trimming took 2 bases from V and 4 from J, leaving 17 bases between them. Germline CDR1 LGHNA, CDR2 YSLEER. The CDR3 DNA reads TGCGCCAGCAGCCAATCTAGGGGGGGCTCTGGCTATGGCTACACCTTC. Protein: CASSQSRGGSGYGYTF.

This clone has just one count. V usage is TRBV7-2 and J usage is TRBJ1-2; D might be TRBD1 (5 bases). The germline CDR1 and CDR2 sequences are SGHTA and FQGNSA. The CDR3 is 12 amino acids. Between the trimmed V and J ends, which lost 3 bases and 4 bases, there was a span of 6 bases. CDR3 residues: CASSLTAYGYTF. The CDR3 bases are TGTGCCAGCAGCTTGACAGCCTATGGCTACACCTTC.

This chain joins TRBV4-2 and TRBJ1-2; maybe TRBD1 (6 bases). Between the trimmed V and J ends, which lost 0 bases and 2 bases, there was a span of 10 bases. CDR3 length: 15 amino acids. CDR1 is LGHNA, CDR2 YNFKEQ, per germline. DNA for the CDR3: TGTGCCAGCAGCCAAGATCTTACAGGGAACTATGGCTACACCTTC. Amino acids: CASSQDLTGNYGYTF.

The CDR3 DNA reads as TGCGCCAGCAGCTTGGGGTCTTCGGGATTTTATGAAAAACTGTTTTTT. This gives the protein CASSLGSSGFYEKLFF. The J gene is TRBJ1-4, the V gene TRBV5-1; D not resolved. Trimming cost V 0 bases and J 6 bases, with 15 bases left between them. The CDR3 spans 16 residues. CDR1 and CDR2 from the germline V gene are SGHRS and YFSETQ.

CDR3: CASSSSVTGSNQPQHF. The CDR3 DNA is TGTGCCAGCAGTTCCTCGGTGACAGGTAGCAATCAGCCCCAGCATTTT. The J gene is TRBJ1-5, the V gene TRBV6-5, with a possible D match to TRBD1 (6 bases). V lost 4 bases, J lost 0 bases, and 13 bases lay in between. Germline CDR1 is MNHEY and CDR2 is SVGAGI. There are 16 residues in the CDR3.

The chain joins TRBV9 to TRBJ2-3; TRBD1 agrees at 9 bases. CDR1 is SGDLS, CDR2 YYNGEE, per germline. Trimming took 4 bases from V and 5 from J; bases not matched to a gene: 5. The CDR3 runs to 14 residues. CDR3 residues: CASSPGTGRDTQYF. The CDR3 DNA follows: TGTGCCAGCAGCCCCGGGACAGGGAGAGATACGCAGTATTTT.